The present entry profiles one T cell receptor beta chain with its context. The antigen it binds to is not known. No much larger clonotype is one base removed from it; base qualities were not supplied. These data originate in a study of T-cell reconstitution after alpha-beta-depleted transplantation in children listed by TCRdb under 2016. Study-wide context: The study quantitatively tracked T-cell immune reconstitution after TCRalphabeta/CD19-depleted allogeneic hematopoietic cell transplantation in children using TCR repertoire profiling.

CDR1 MGHDK and CDR2 SYGVNS are derived from the germline V gene. The trim is 3 bases for V and 6 bases for J, with a gap of 16 bases between the germline ends. The CDR3 has 15 amino acids, counting the end cysteine and phenylalanine. Of the read, only the CDR3 DNA is kept; its 45 bases are in frame from base 1. Receptors were amplified or captured by PCR. For sequencing, an Illumina HiSeq 2500 was employed. TCR library preparation used molecular barcoding, with unique molecular identifiers applied to normalize quantification of the TCRbeta repertoire. TCRdb ran its own pipeline on the public reads, namely fastp trimming at Q25 and MiXCR clone calling, and kept in-frame beta chains. One record per CDR3 amino acid sequence lists the most common genes and DNA. The table for this sample lists about half a million distinct CDR3 sequences; roughly an eighth of them were counted only once. Of the sample, under 7% falls within the top ten clones.

This material consisted of PBMCs from the stem cell graft donor, taken from the stem cell graft. The sequence was collected from a human donor who donated a stem cell graft to a child with combined immunodeficiency. The chain joins TRBV25-1 to TRBJ2-3, and the D gene may be TRBD2, 6 bases matching. CDR3 sequence: CASSDGTTGGDTQYF. The nucleotides read TGTGCCAGCAGTGATGGAACCACAGGAGGGGATACGCAGTATTTT.